This T cell receptor (beta chain) is drawn from a study of blood T cell repertoires in COVID-19. This clone was detected a few times. Produced via immunoSEQ multiplex PCR; TCRdb's table is partial and in-frame only. The sample lists approximately 150,000 clones, around 90% occurring once. Losses at the gene ends were 0 bases for V and 3 bases for J; bases not matched to a gene: 6. This CDR3 has 16 residues. Germline V gene sequence: CDR1 SGHRS, CDR2 YFSETQ. Sequencing was performed on peripheral blood. This rearrangement joins TRBV5-1 to TRBJ2-3, with TRBD1 matching 8 bases. The source is a woman between 50 and 59 years old with acute or convalescent COVID-19. The CDR3 sequence: CASSLGDRGMTDTQYF. DNA of the CDR3: TGCGCCAGCAGCTTGGGAGACAGGGGAATGACAGATACGCAGTATTTT.